The following is a T cell receptor (beta chain) sequence with its context. This record comes from a study of OX40 agonist ivuxolimab in advanced cancers. Exclusion applied to patients with autoimmune disease history or systemic immunosuppression. The germline V gene has CDR1 LNHDA and CDR2 SQIVND (reference sequence). This CDR3 has 15 amino acids. The trim removed 2 bases at V and 5 bases at J, leaving 5 bases unmatched. Libraries were prepared by immunoSEQ multiplex PCR; TCRdb keeps only in-frame clonotypes and omits some of them. The sample includes 77,000 or so clones, about 90% of them seen just once.

The V and J genes are TRBV19 and TRBJ2-1; 8 nucleotides match TRBD2. This clonotype originated in an adult with an advanced solid tumor such as melanoma, head and neck, liver or kidney cancer. The sequenced sample was CD4+ or CD8+ T cells sorted from blood, obtained in a trial of the OX40 agonist ivuxolimab. The CDR3 protein is CASSISSGVHNEQFF. The CDR3, as DNA: TGTGCCAGTAGTATAAGTAGCGGGGTCCACAATGAGCAGTTCTTC. Full variable domain (rest looked up from reference TRBV19 and TRBJ2-1): DGGITQSPKYLFRKEGQNVTLSCEQNLNHDAMYWYRQDPGQGLRLIYYSQIVNDFQKGDIAEGYSVSREKKESFPLTVTSAQKNPTAFYLCASSISSGVHNEQFFGPGTRLTVL.